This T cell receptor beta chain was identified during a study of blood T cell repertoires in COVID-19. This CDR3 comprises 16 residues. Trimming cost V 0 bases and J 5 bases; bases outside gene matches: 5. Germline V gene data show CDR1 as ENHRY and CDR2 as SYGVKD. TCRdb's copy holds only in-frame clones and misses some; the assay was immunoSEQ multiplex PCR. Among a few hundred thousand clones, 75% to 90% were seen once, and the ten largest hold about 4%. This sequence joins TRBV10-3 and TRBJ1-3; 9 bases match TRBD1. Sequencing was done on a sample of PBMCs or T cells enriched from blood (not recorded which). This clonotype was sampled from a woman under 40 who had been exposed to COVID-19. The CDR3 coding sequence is TGTGCCATCAGTGAGTCACGACAGGGGGGACGAAACACCATATATTTT. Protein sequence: CAISESRQGGRNTIYF.